These 29 T cell receptor beta chains share one sample of origin, sequenced in a study of tumor and adjacent non-tumor tissue in lung cancer. Three rounds of nested PCR, following a modified ARM-PCR protocol, produced the TCRbeta library. TCRdb re-called the multiplex PCR reads through MiXCR, storing one row per CDR3 protein. The repertoire holds some 74,000 distinct CDR3 sequences, with just under 75% as singletons. The template was RNA from unsorted bulk tissue. The sequencing sample was made of lung tumor tissue. The receptors originated from a woman in her forties with non-small cell lung cancer.

Concerning this clonotype: One end of the junction fails to match germline, which may point to a read error. The rearrangement joins TRBV4-1 to TRBJ2-2; 11 bases align to TRBD2. CDR3 length: 17 amino acids. The germline CDR1 and CDR2 sequences are MGHRA and YSYEKL. CDR3 sequence reads: CTSSRLLAGVSAGELFF. Here the CDR3 DNA reads TGCACCAGCAGTCGTTTACTAGCGGGAGTTAGCGCCGGGGAGCTGTTTTTT.

In regard to this clonotype: This CDR3 fails to terminate in the conserved phenylalanine or tryptophan, so it likely reflects a read error. This chain joins TRBV7-9 and TRBJ2-5; D is possibly TRBD2 (5 bases). The CDR3 consists of 16 residues. Trimming stripped 9 bases from V and 4 bases from J, with 24 bases between. The germline V gene encodes CDR1 SEHNR and CDR2 FQNEAQ (reference sequence). CDR3 sequence reads: CARSLITSGRLETQYL. CDR3 nucleotide sequence: TGTGCCAGGAGTCTTATCACGAGCGGCCGCCTAGAGACCCAGTACTTA.

The chain has TRBV29-1 and TRBJ2-3, with 10 bases fitting TRBD2. The ends lost 5 bases at V and 1 base at J; junction bases unmatched: 15. The CDR3 extends over 18 amino acids. CDR1 is SQVTM, CDR2 ANQGSEA, per germline. The CDR3 DNA reads as TGCAGCGTTCCCGGGACTAGCGAGGGTTACGGCGGCACAGATACGCAGTATTTT. Amino acids: CSVPGTSEGYGGTDTQYF.

This clonotype has only one observation. Sequence at one end of the junction differs from germline and may be a read error. The chain uses TRBV11-3 and TRBJ2-1; 7 positions agree with TRBD1. CDR3 length: 15 amino acids. Germline V gene lookup returns CDR1 SGHNT and CDR2 YENEEA. CDR3 nucleotide sequence: TGTGCCAGCTGCCCGGAACAGGGGTCCTACAATGAGGAGTTCTTC. Translation gives CASCPEQGSYNEEFF.

About this clonotype: This may come from a read error, since a much larger clone is one base off. The chain combines TRBV7-9 with TRBJ2-5; D gene ambiguous. CDR1 SEHNR and CDR2 FQNEAQ come from the germline V gene (reference sequence). The V gene lost 5 bases and the J gene lost 7 bases, with 20 bases spanning the gap. CDR3 length: 15 residues. Here the CDR3 reads CASSPTLGREATQYF. CDR3 sequence (DNA): TGTGCCAGCAGCCCGACCTTAGGCAGAGAAGCGACCCAGTACTTC.

This clonotype was picked up many times. The chain carries TRBV6-1 and TRBJ2-4; 8 bases fit TRBD2. The V and J ends lost 4 bases and 6 bases, in that order; junction bases with no gene match: 8. The germline CDR1 and CDR2 sequences are MNHNS and SASEGT. The CDR3 runs to 15 residues. In DNA, the CDR3 is TGTGCCAGCAGTGCGAACCCCGGGGGGGTAAACATTCAGTACTTC. Protein product: CASSANPGGVNIQYF.

As to this clonotype: Compared with germline, one end of the junction differs, possibly owing to a read error. V gene TRBV11-3 combines with J gene TRBJ2-3; no reliable D call. CDR3 size: 13 residues. Germline values: CDR1 SGHNT, CDR2 YENEEA. The CDR3 spells CVSSLIPGDTQYF. CDR3 in DNA: TGTGTCAGCAGCTTAATCCCCGGAGATACGCAGTATTTT.

The chain recombines TRBV11-2 with TRBJ2-3; D not certain. Trimming removed 5 bases at V and 11 bases at J, with 23 bases between. The length of the CDR3 is 15 residues. Germline CDR1 is SGHAT and CDR2 is FQNNGV. In nucleotides, the CDR3 is TGTGCCAGCAGCCAACTGGACCAGGAGAAAGGTATGCAGTATTTT. Encoded protein: CASSQLDQEKGMQYF.

This clonotype is a singleton in its sample. One end of the junction does not line up with germline, which may come from a read error. The V and J genes are TRBV10-1 and TRBJ2-2; D possibly corresponds to TRBD2 (5 bases). The CDR3 sequence is 14 residues long. Per the germline V gene, CDR1 is WNHNN and CDR2 is SYGVQD (reference sequence). The CDR3 nucleotides are TGCGCCAACAGTGAGAGGGTGGAAACCCGGGAGCTGTTTTTT. Its translation is CANSERVETRELFF.

This clonotype was counted a few times. With a much larger clone just one base away, this may be a read error. This chain uses TRBV6-2 or TRBV6-3 with TRBJ2-1, with 8 bases aligning to TRBD2. From germline, CDR1 is MNHEY and CDR2 SVGEGT. This CDR3 region has 15 residues. The CDR3 loop reads CTSSRAGAGYNEQFF. As DNA, the CDR3 is TGTACCAGCAGTCGAGCGGGAGCAGGCTACAATGAGCAGTTCTTC.

To note about this clonotype: Sequence at one end of the junction differs from germline and may be a read error. V usage is TRBV4-1 and J usage is TRBJ1-4, with D maybe TRBD1 (6 bases). The germline gives CDR1 MGHRA, CDR2 YSYEKL. CDR3 length: 18 residues. The CDR3 region has the DNA TGCCCCAGCAGCCAAGGAGGGGGTAGGTGGCAGAAGAATGAAAAACTGTTTTTT. Amino acids: CPSSQGGGRWQKNEKLFF.

For this clonotype: Germline is not matched at one junction end, which may reflect a read error. The V gene is TRBV6-5, the J gene TRBJ2-3; D not resolved. This CDR3 contains 12 residues. The germline V gene has CDR1 MNHEY and CDR2 SVGAGI. The CDR3 sequence: CASGYPADTQYF. The DNA for the CDR3 is TGTGCCAGCGGTTACCCTGCGGATACGCAGTATTTT.

This clonotype was seen a few times. The V call is TRBV6-1, the J call TRBJ2-7; D remains ambiguous. V lost 3 bases and J lost 0, with 12 bases in between. The germline V gene has CDR1 MNHNS and CDR2 SASEGT. CDR3 size: 15 residues. CDR3 nucleotide sequence: TGTGCCAGCAGTGACCGACGCGTTGTCTCCTACGAGCAGTACTTC. Translation: CASSDRRVVSYEQYF.

The rearrangement uses TRBV5-1 and TRBJ2-5; 11 nucleotides line up with TRBD2. CDR1 SGHRS and CDR2 YFSETQ come from the germline V gene. CDR3 size: 15 residues. This CDR3 is CVNSFSGGATATQYF. As DNA, the CDR3 is TGCGTCAACAGCTTTAGCGGGGGGGCCACTGCGACCCAGTACTTC.

To note about this clonotype: At one end the junction does not follow the germline gene, possibly because of a read error. V usage is TRBV11-2 and J usage is TRBJ2-4; 7 nucleotides line up with TRBD1. This CDR3 is 15 amino acids long. In germline, CDR1 is SGHAT, CDR2 FQNNGV. This chain's CDR3 is CTSSRTTGAKTIQYF. In DNA form, the CDR3 reads TGTACCAGTAGCAGAACCACAGGGGCCAAAACCATTCAGTACTTC.

This clonotype was detected a few times. Since a much larger clone is just one base distant, this may be a read error. The chain employs TRBV11-2 and TRBJ2-1, with D perhaps TRBD2 (6 bases). Germline CDR1 reads SGHAT; CDR2 reads FQNNGV. CDR3 size: 16 residues. Trimming removed 5 bases at V and 0 bases at J, with 14 bases between. CDR3 amino acids: CASSPSAGSSYNEQFF. The CDR3 DNA is TGTGCCAGCAGCCCTAGCGCGGGGAGCTCCTACAATGAGCAGTTCTTC.

V and J are TRBV7-9 and TRBJ1-6; tentative D call: TRBD1 (6 bases). Germline assignment: CDR1 SEHNR and CDR2 FQNEAQ (reference sequence). The CDR3 totals 14 residues. The DNA of the CDR3 is TGTGTCGGCAGCTCGACAGGATATAATTCACCCCTCCACTTT. Its translation: CVGSSTGYNSPLHF.

Of note for this clonotype: A read error may be the cause here, since a much bigger clone is one base away. The J gene is TRBJ1-2, the V gene TRBV30; 8 bases are a match to TRBD1. This CDR3 spans 15 amino acids. Per germline, CDR1 GTSNPN and CDR2 SVGIG (reference sequence). CDR3 sequence: CAWSRGEQGVDGYSF. In nucleotides, the CDR3 is TGTGCCTGGAGTAGAGGGGAACAGGGGGTGGATGGCTACAGCTTC.

Comments on this clonotype: It is likely a read error, because the conserved phenylalanine at the end of the CDR3 is missing. It is unclear where the CDR3 begins or ends on the DNA, so no DNA is shown, and the CDR3 is as TCRdb lists it. The genes are TRBV11-2 and TRBJ2-3; the table's TRBD1 call for D was not verified on the DNA. The CDR3 region is 16 residues in length, termini included. Germline CDR1 reads SGHAT; CDR2 reads FQNNGV. The CDR3 loop is CDSSLDQGAPTDTQYL.

As to this clonotype: The conserved phenylalanine or tryptophan normally closing the CDR3 is absent here, so this likely arose from a read error. J is TRBJ2-5 and V is TRBV11-2; a weak D match, TRBD2 (5 bases). Germline-derived CDR1 and CDR2 are SGHAT and FQNNGV. This CDR3 has 15 amino acids. The CDR3 loop is CASILFAGIQETQYS. In DNA, the CDR3 is TGTGCCAGCATCTTATTCGCCGGGATCCAAGAGACACAGTACTCC.

This chain uses TRBV11-2 with TRBJ2-3; TRBD2 might be the D (6 bases). The germline V and J ends were trimmed by 1 base and 5 bases, with 19 bases remaining between them. The length of the CDR3 is 17 residues. Per germline, CDR1 SGHAT and CDR2 FQNNGV. The CDR3 bases are TGTGCCAGCAGCTTAGTTGCTAGCAGGAGGGTTGGAGATACGCAGTATTTT. Its protein product is CASSLVASRRVGDTQYF. Filled out from reference TRBV11-2 and TRBJ2-3, the complete variable domain reads EAGVAQSPRYKIIEKRQSVAFWCNPISGHATLYWYQQILGQGPKLLIQFQNNGVVDDSQLPKDRFSAERLKGVDSTLKIQPAKLEDSAVYLCASSLVASRRVGDTQYFGPGTRLTVL.

A note on this clonotype: The conserved final phenylalanine or tryptophan is absent from the CDR3, which likely points to a read error. The chain recombines TRBV11-3 with TRBJ2-6; D is undetermined. Germline V gene data show CDR1 as SGHNT and CDR2 as YENEEA. The CDR3 is 14 residues long. Between the trimmed V and J ends, which lost 7 bases and 5 bases, there was a span of 12 bases. CDR3 amino acids: CASNSGDRANVLTL. The CDR3 DNA reads TGTGCCAGCAACTCTGGGGATAGGGCCAACGTCCTGACTTTG.

This clonotype was seen ten or more times. This chain uses TRBV12-3 or TRBV12-4 with TRBJ1-2; D is unresolved. This CDR3 is 15 amino acids long. V lost 2 bases and J lost 4, with 14 bases in between. CDR3 sequence reads: CASSLSPAALYGYTF. CDR3 DNA: TGTGCCAGCAGTTTATCCCCAGCGGCACTCTATGGCTACACCTTC.

Note on this clonotype: Here the CDR3 omits its conserved ending phenylalanine or tryptophan, so a read error is the likely source. The rearrangement uses TRBV6-5 and TRBJ2-2; 8 bases map to TRBD1. The V segment lost 8 bases and the J segment 3 bases; nucleotides outside the gene matches: 2. There are 13 residues in the CDR3. Germline V gives CDR1 MNHEY, CDR2 SVGAGI. The CDR3 protein is CASETGDTGELFL. The CDR3 region has the DNA TGTGCCAGCGAGACAGGGGACACCGGGGAGCTGTTTTTA.

This clonotype was seen once. Given a much more abundant clone one base away, this may be a read error. This chain uses TRBV20-1 with TRBJ1-2; unclear D gene. V lost 5 bases and J 8 bases, leaving 15 bases between the germline ends. The CDR3 is made up of 12 amino acids. Looked up from germline, CDR1 is DFQATT and CDR2 is SNEGSKA (reference sequence). The CDR3 loop is CSADQEAKGYTF. The DNA for the CDR3 is TGCAGTGCTGACCAGGAGGCTAAGGGCTACACCTTC.

As regards this clonotype: The germline gene is not matched at one end of the junction; a read error may be the cause. This chain connects TRBV29-1 to TRBJ2-2; possibly TRBD1 or TRBD2 for D (6 bases each). CDR3 size: 13 residues. Germline V gene sequence: CDR1 SQVTM, CDR2 ANQGSEA. The CDR3 DNA follows: TGCAGCGCGCGAGACGGGGGCACCGGGGACCTGTTTTTC. Translated: CSARDGGTGDLFF.

Comments on this clonotype: Germline and junction disagree at one end, which may indicate a read error. The chain carries TRBV11-2 and TRBJ2-6; D not certain. Germline assignment: CDR1 SGHAT and CDR2 FQNNGV. This CDR3 spans 16 amino acids. CDR3 region: CASSWSDLSGVSVLTF. The CDR3 region has the DNA TGTGCCAGTAGCTGGTCAGACCTCTCTGGGGTCAGCGTCCTGACTTTC.

The V gene is TRBV24-1, the J gene TRBJ1-2, with D perhaps TRBD1 (5 bases). CDR1 and CDR2 (germline): KGHDR, SFDVKD. V shed 4 bases and J shed 7 bases, with 15 bases lying between them. CDR3 length equals 14 residues. CDR3 residues: CATSDPNLGAGYTF. The DNA for the CDR3 is TGTGCCACCAGTGACCCCAACTTAGGGGCTGGCTACACCTTC.

This clonotype was seen a few times. This may come from a read error, since a much larger clone is one base off. The chain links TRBV20-1 to TRBJ1-4; D is perhaps TRBD1 (6 bases). Germline V CDR1 and CDR2: DFQATT, SNEGSKA (reference sequence). This CDR3 spans 14 amino acids. V shed 7 bases and J shed 3 bases, with 15 bases lying between them. The CDR3 bases are TGCAGTGATACCCCGACAGGTTCTAATGAAAAACTGTTTTTT. It codes for CSDTPTGSNEKLFF.